Listed below are T cell receptor beta chains from one sample, sequenced in a study of cytomegalovirus exposure and HLA in healthy donors. Data came from immunoSEQ multiplex PCR; TCRdb stores just in-frame clones and leaves some out. The sample lists 150,000 to 200,000 clones, approximately 80% occurring once. The sequenced material came from PBMCs. The receptor set was obtained from a middle-aged woman in good health and CMV-seropositive. Both conserved end residues are part of each CDR3. The D gene is left open where the match is weak. Clone size is stated in some rows and not others, as once, few, many or a class when expanded.

cdr3_nt cdr3_aa j_call v_call d_call clone_size
TGTGCCACTTCTAGGACAGCGAACACTGAAGCTTTCTTT CATSRTANTEAFF TRBJ1-1 TRBV15 . once
TGTGCCACCTGTCCCCCTGGGGCCAACGTCCTGACTTTC CATCPPGANVLTF TRBJ2-6 TRBV14 . once
TGTGCCAGCAGCTTAGTGGCGGGAGTTTCAGATACGCAGTATTTT CASSLVAGVSDTQYF TRBJ2-3 TRBV7-9 TRBD2 .
TGCGCCAGCAGTGGCGGGGGCGAGCAGTACTTC CASSGGGEQYF TRBJ2-7 TRBV10-2 TRBD2 .
TGTGCCAGCAGCAAAGCCTACGCGGGGGAGCAGTACTTC CASSKAYAGEQYF TRBJ2-7 TRBV21-1 . .
TGCGCCAGCAGCCAATTGAACAGTGAAAGAGGGGAGCAGTACTTC CASSQLNSERGEQYF TRBJ2-7 TRBV4-3 . once
TGTGCCTGGGGGCCACAGGGGGCGGACTATGGCTACACCTTC CAWGPQGADYGYTF TRBJ1-2 TRBV30 TRBD1 .
TGTGCCAGCAGCTTATCACGGGGTGGCTATGGCTACACCTTC CASSLSRGGYGYTF TRBJ1-2 TRBV11-2 . .
TGTGCCTGGATAGGGGTCATGAACACTGAAGCTTTCTTT CAWIGVMNTEAFF TRBJ1-1 TRBV30 . .
TGTGCCAGCACCCTGGGGAGCGCGGCCTACGAGCAGTACTTC CASTLGSAAYEQYF TRBJ2-7 TRBV7-2 . .
TGTGCCAGCTCATCGGGACAGGGAAGTTCGGGTCAAAATGAGCAGTTCTTC CASSSGQGSSGQNEQFF TRBJ2-1 TRBV18 TRBD1 .
TGTGCCAGCAGTCCCCTCTCGCGGGAGAACAATGAGCAGTTCTTC CASSPLSRENNEQFF TRBJ2-1 TRBV2 TRBD2 .
TGTGCCAGCAGCTTGGTGGGGGGAACCTACGAGCAGTACTTC CASSLVGGTYEQYF TRBJ2-7 TRBV5-6 . .
TGTGCCAGCAGCCGGAGGGGACCTGCCTATGGCTACACCTTC CASSRRGPAYGYTF TRBJ1-2 TRBV6-6 . few
TGTGCCAGCAGTTCCCCGACAGGTTGGGGCTACACCTTC CASSSPTGWGYTF TRBJ1-2 TRBV28 . once
TGTGCCAGCAATTCCCCCCTCAGGGGGGACACTGAAGCTTTCTTT CASNSPLRGDTEAFF TRBJ1-1 TRBV2 TRBD1 .
TGCGCCAGCAGCCTAATGGCCCTAGGCGATCAGCCCCAGCATTTT CASSLMALGDQPQHF TRBJ1-5 TRBV4-1 . .
TGCGCCAGCAGCCCCACTAGCGGGGCTAACACCGGGGAGCTGTTTTTT CASSPTSGANTGELFF TRBJ2-2 TRBV4-3 TRBD2 .
TGCGCCAGCAGCTTGGCCCCAGCGGGAGTGGCTGAGACCCAGTACTTC CASSLAPAGVAETQYF TRBJ2-5 TRBV5-1 TRBD2 .
TGTGCCAGCAGCCAACGGGGGAGCTCCTACAATGAGCAGTTCTTC CASSQRGSSYNEQFF TRBJ2-1 TRBV7-2 . .
TGTGCCAGCAGCTTAGCGGGACAGGGTTACAATGAGCAGTTCTTC CASSLAGQGYNEQFF TRBJ2-1 TRBV7-9 TRBD1 .
TGTGCCAGCAGTTCGCGGGGGGACTCCTACGAGCAGTACTTC CASSSRGDSYEQYF TRBJ2-7 TRBV6-5 TRBD2 .
TGTGCCAGCTCACCGGGACAACAACCTGGAAACACCATATATTTT CASSPGQQPGNTIYF TRBJ1-3 TRBV18 . .